This TCR beta chain was sequenced in a study of T cell responses to AZD1222 COVID-19 vaccine. Study-level points and caveats: Donor demographics were predominantly white British with a female majority; clonal diversity may be underestimated. Just a handful of AZD1222 recipients tested seropositive at baseline.

Clones were read by immunoSEQ multiplex PCR, and TCRdb kept only the in-frame ones, dropping some. The sample comprises 130,000 to 150,000 clones, 88% of which are singletons, and under 5.5% rests with the top ten. CDR3 size: 12 residues. Per the germline V gene, CDR1 is SQVTM and CDR2 is ANQGSEA. V shed 7 bases and J shed 7 bases, with 16 bases lying between them. With regard to this clone: Its matching antigen is unknown.

The rearrangement uses TRBV29-1 and TRBJ1-2; D might be TRBD1 (5 bases). The receptor comes from an adult who received the MenACWY meningococcal vaccine as a control. Sequences were derived from peripheral blood, sampled 28 days after the second dose of the MenACWY control vaccine. The CDR3 sequence: CSGLPGKGGYTF. CDR3 sequence (DNA): TGCAGCGGCCTCCCAGGGAAGGGTGGCTACACCTTC. The full variable domain, completed using reference TRBV29-1 and TRBJ1-2, is SAVISQKPSRDICQRGTSLTIQCQVDSQVTMMFWYRQQPGQSLTLIATANQGSEATYESGFVIDKFPISRPNLTFSTLTVSNMSPEDSSIYLCSGLPGKGGYTFGSGTRLTVV.